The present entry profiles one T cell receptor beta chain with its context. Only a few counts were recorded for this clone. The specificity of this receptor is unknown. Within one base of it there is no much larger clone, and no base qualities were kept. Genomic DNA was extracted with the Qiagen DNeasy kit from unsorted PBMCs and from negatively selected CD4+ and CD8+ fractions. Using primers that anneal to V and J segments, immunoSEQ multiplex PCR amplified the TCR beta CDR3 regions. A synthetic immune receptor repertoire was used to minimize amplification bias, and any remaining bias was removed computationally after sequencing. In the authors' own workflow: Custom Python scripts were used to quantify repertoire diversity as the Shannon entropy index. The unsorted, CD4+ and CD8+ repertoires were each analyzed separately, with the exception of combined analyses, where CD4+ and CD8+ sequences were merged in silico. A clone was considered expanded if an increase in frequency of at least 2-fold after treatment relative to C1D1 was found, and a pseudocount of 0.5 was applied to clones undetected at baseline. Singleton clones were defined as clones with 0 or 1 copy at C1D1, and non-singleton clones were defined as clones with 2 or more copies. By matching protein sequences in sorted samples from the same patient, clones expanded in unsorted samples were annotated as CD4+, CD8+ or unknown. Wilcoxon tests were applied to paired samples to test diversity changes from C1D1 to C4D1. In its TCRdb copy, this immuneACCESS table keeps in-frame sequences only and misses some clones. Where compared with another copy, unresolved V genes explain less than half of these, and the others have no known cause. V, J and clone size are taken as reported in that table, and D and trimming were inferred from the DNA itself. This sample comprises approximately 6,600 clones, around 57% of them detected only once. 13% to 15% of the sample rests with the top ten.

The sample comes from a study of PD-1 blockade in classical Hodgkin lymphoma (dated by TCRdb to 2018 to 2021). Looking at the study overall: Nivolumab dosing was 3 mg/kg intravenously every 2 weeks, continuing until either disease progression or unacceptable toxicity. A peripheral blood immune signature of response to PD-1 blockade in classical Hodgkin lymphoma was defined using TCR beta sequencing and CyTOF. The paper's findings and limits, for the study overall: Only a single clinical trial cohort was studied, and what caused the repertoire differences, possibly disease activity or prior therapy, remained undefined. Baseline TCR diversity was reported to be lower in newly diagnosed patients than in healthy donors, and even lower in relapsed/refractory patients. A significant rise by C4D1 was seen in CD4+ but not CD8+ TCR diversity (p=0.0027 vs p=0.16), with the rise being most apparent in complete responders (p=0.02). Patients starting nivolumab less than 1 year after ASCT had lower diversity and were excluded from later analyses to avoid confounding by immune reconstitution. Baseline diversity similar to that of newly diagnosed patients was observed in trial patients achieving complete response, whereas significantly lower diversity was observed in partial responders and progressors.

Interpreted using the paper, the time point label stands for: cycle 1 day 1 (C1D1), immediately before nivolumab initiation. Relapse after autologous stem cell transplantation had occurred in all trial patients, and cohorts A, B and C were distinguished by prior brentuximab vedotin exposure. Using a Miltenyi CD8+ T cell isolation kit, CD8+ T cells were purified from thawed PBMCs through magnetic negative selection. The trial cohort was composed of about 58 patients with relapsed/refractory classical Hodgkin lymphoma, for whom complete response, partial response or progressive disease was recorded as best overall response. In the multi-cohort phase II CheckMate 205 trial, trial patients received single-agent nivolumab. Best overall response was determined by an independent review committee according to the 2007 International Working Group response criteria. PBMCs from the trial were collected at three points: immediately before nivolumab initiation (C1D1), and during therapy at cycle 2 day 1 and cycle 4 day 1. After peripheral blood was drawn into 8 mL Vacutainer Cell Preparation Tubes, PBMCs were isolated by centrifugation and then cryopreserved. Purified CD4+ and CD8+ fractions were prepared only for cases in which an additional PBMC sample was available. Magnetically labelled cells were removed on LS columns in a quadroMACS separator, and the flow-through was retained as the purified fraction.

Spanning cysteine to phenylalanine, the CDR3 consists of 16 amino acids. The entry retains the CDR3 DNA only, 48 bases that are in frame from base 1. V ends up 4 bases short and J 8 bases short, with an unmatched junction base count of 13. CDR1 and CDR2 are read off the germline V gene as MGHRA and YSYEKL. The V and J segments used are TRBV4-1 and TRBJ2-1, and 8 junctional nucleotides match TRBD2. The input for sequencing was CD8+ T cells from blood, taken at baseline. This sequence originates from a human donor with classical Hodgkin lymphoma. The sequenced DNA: TGCGCCAGCAGCCTTCTTGGGGGACTAGTTGTAGATGAGCAGTTCTTC. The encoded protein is CASSLLGGLVVDEQFF.